The T cell receptor beta chain described here comes from a study of blood T cell repertoires in COVID-19. In the study overall: The origin of the acute and convalescent COVID-19 samples was the United States, Italy and Spain. PBMCs, B-cell-depleted T cells, or T cells provided the cDNA or gDNA that made up the material.

Trimming at V came to 3 bases and at J to 1 base, leaving 5 bases not matched to a gene. CDR1 and CDR2 from the germline V gene are KGHSH and LQKENI. This CDR3 is 16 amino acids long. The data were produced by immunoSEQ multiplex PCR, yet TCRdb's version contains in-frame clones alone and is incomplete. The sample consists of 150,000 to 200,000 clones, roughly nine tenths of them appearing once. The rearrangement joins TRBV18 to TRBJ2-1; the match to TRBD2 covers 8 bases. The sequencing input was peripheral blood. The TCR originated in a man aged 55 to 69 with active or convalescent COVID-19. CDR3 sequence: CASSPPGGGSYNEQFF. As DNA, the CDR3 is TGTGCCAGCTCACCTCCGGGCGGGGGGTCCTACAATGAGCAGTTCTTC. Combining the CDR3 with reference TRBV18 and TRBJ2-1 gives the whole variable domain NAGVMQNPRHLVRRRGQEARLRCSPMKGHSHVYWYRQLPEEGLKFMVYLQKENIIDESGMPKERFSAEFPKEGPSILRIQQVVRGDSAAYFCASSPPGGGSYNEQFFGPGTRLTVL.